The next 8 T cell receptor beta chains were all read from a single sample in a study of graft-versus-host responses after intestinal transplantation. Assay: immunoSEQ multiplex PCR; the TCRdb copy retains only in-frame clones and omits some. Of 35,000 to 45,000 clones in the sample, just under 90% were seen once. Here the sequenced sample was PBMCs, taken 267 days after transplant. These receptors all stem from a human patient who received an intestinal transplant, so some T cells may come from the graft donor.

V usage is TRBV4-1 and J usage is TRBJ2-3; a possible D gene is TRBD2 (5 bases). V lost 3 bases, J lost 2 bases, and 12 bases lay in between. The CDR3 covers 15 residues. Germline CDR1 and CDR2: MGHRA and YSYEKL. The CDR3 DNA sequence: TGCGCCAGCAGCCAGGCCTGGAGGCACACAGATACGCAGTATTTT. Translating it yields CASSQAWRHTDTQYF.

The V call is TRBV7-9, the J call TRBJ1-6; D not resolved. The CDR3 covers 17 residues. CDR1 and CDR2 (germline): SEHNR, FQNEAQ (reference sequence). Trimming stripped 1 base from V and 9 bases from J, with 19 bases between. The CDR3 region has the DNA TGTGCCAGCAGCTTAGGTAGCTATGGGGATGAAGGTTCACCCCTCCACTTT. This sequence encodes CASSLGSYGDEGSPLHF.

The rearrangement uses TRBV19 and TRBJ1-6, with 11 nucleotides matching TRBD1. This CDR3 contains 15 residues. In germline, CDR1 is LNHDA, CDR2 SQIVND (reference sequence). The junction had 7 bases not matched to a gene; V was cut back by 2 bases and J by 13 bases. The CDR3: CASSILGTGGSPLHF. The DNA for the CDR3 is TGTGCCAGTAGTATATTGGGGACAGGGGGTTCGCCCCTCCACTTT.

The chain is built from TRBV6-6 and TRBJ1-2; D is unresolved. V was trimmed by 1 base and J by 8 bases, leaving 11 bases between them. The germline gives CDR1 MNHNY, CDR2 SVGAGI (reference sequence). The CDR3 extends over 13 amino acids. As DNA, the CDR3 is TGTGCCAGCAGTTACTTACTAAGGACCGGCTACACCTTC. Its protein is CASSYLLRTGYTF.

This chain links TRBV15 with TRBJ2-1; D not resolved. CDR1 LNHNV and CDR2 YYDKDF come from the germline V gene (reference sequence). V lost 0 bases, J lost 8 bases, and 14 bases lay in between. This CDR3 comprises 15 residues. This CDR3 is CATSRDGEMGDEQFF. The CDR3 DNA is TGTGCCACCAGCAGAGATGGCGAGATGGGCGATGAGCAGTTCTTC.

CDR3 loop: CASSSGGEQYF. The CDR3 DNA is TGTGCCAGCAGCTCGGGAGGAGAGCAGTACTTC. V is TRBV7-3 and J is TRBJ2-5; the match to TRBD2 covers 7 bases. The trim removed 4 bases at V and 11 bases at J, leaving 4 bases unmatched. This CDR3 has 11 amino acids. The germline gives CDR1 SGHTA, CDR2 FQGTGA.

This clone has just a few counts. V gene TRBV7-2 combines with J gene TRBJ1-6; D not resolved. Looked up from germline, CDR1 is SGHTA and CDR2 is FQGNSA. This CDR3 has 12 amino acids. The V gene lost 5 bases and the J gene lost 5 bases, with 4 bases spanning the gap. This CDR3 reads CASSLDNSPLHF. CDR3 sequence (DNA): TGTGCCAGCAGCCTCGATAATTCACCCCTCCACTTT.

The chain uses TRBV6-4 and TRBJ2-3, with TRBD2 matching 11 bases. Germline V gene lookup returns CDR1 MRHNA and CDR2 SNTAGT. The CDR3 covers 15 residues. V shed 4 bases, J shed 1 base, and the junction held 1 base outside the gene matches. The CDR3 here is CASSVTSGGTDTQYF. CDR3 bases: TGTGCCAGCAGTGTGACTAGCGGGGGCACAGATACGCAGTATTTT.